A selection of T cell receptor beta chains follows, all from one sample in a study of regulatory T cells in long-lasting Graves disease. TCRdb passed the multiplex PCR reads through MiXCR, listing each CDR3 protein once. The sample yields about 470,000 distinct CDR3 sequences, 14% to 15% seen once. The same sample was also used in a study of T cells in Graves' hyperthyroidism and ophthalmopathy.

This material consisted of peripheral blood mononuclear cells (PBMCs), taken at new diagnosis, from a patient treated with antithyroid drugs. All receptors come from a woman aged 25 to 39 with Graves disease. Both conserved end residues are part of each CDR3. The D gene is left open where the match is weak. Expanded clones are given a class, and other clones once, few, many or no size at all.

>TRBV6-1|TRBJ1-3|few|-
TGTGCCAGCAGTAGGCGAATTGGAAACTCTGGAAACACCATATATTTT
CASSRRIGNSGNTIYF
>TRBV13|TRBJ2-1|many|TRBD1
TGTGCCACCCGGACAGGGGGGTATGAGCAGTTCTTC
CATRTGGYEQFF
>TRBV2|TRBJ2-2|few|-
TGTGCCAGGGGGGGCGGGACGAACACCGGGGAGCTGTTTTTT
CARGGGTNTGELFF
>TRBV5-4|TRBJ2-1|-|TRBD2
TGTGCCAGCAGCTTCCCGGCTAGCGGGAGGCATGAGCAGTTCTTC
CASSFPASGRHEQFF
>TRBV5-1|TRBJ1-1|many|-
TGCGCCAGCAGTTTAGAACAGGTGGGGATGAACACTGAAGCTTTCTTT
CASSLEQVGMNTEAFF
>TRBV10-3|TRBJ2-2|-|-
TGTGCCATCAGGGGGAGCGGGAACACCGGGGAGCTGTTTTTT
CAIRGSGNTGELFF
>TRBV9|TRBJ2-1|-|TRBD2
TGTGCCAGCAGTCACCATCCGGGACTAGCGGGTGCGGGGGAGTTCTTC
CASSHHPGLAGAGEFF
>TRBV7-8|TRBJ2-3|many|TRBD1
TGTGCCAGCAGCAAGGGACAGACATACACAGATACGCAGTATTTT
CASSKGQTYTDTQYF
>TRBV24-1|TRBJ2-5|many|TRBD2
TGTGCCACCAGTGATTTCGGGACTAGCGGGATGGAGACCCAGTACTTC
CATSDFGTSGMETQYF
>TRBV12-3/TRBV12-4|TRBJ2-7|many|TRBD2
TGTGCCAGCAGTTTAAGTCGGCTAGCGGGAGGGCCCTACGAGCAGTACTTC
CASSLSRLAGGPYEQYF
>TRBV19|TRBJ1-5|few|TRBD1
TGTGCCAGTAGTCGGACAGGGGGTCAGCCCCAGCATTTT
CASSRTGGQPQHF
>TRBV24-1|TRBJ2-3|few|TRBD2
TGTGCCACTAGAGAGGCGGGAGGGACGGCAGATACGCAGTATTTT
CATREAGGTADTQYF
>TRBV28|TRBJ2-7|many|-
TGTGCCAGCAGTTCGCAGGGATGGCTCGAGCAGTACTTC
CASSSQGWLEQYF
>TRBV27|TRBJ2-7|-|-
TGTGCCAGCAGTTGGACAGCTACCTACAAGCAGTACTTC
CASSWTATYKQYF
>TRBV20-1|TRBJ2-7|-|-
TGCAGTGCTAGAGGGGGGGCGGACCGCCTTTACTTC
CSARGGADRLYF
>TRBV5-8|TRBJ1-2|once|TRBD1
TGTGCCAGCAGCACCCGGACAGGGGTCGATGGCTACACCTTC
CASSTRTGVDGYTF
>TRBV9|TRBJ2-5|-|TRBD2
TGTGCCAGCAGCGTAGGGGGAGCGGGAGGACAAGAGACCCAGTACTTC
CASSVGGAGGQETQYF
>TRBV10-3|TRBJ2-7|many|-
TGTGCCTCCCGATGGGAAGGCGACGAGCAGTACTTC
CASRWEGDEQYF
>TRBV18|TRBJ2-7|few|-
TGTGCCAGCTCAGGGACAGCGATGACTAGTCTTTTACGCGAGCAGTACTTC
CASSGTAMTSLLREQYF
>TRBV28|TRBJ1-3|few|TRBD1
TGTGCCAGCAGTTTACGCCCGAAGGGGGCGATCGGAAACACCATATATTTT
CASSLRPKGAIGNTIYF
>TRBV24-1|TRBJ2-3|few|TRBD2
TGTGCCACCAGTGACCCTAGCGGGAAACGCACAGATACGCAGTATTTT
CATSDPSGKRTDTQYF
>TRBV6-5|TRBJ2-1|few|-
TGTGCCAGCAGTTACTACCAGCCCGTTGAGCAGTTCTTC
CASSYYQPVEQFF
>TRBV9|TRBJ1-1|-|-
TGTGCCAGCAGCCCCGGGGGCGAGCTTGAAGCTTTCTTT
CASSPGGELEAFF
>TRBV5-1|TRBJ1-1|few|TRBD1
TGCGCCAGCAGCTTGGTCCACAGGGGGAAATCGAACACTGAAGCTTTCTTT
CASSLVHRGKSNTEAFF
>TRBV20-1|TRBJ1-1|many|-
TGCAGTGCTCCTCAATCTAACACTGAAGCTTTCTTT
CSAPQSNTEAFF
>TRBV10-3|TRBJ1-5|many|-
TGTGCCATCAGTGAGGGGGGGTTGAGCAATCAGCCCCAGCATTTT
CAISEGGLSNQPQHF